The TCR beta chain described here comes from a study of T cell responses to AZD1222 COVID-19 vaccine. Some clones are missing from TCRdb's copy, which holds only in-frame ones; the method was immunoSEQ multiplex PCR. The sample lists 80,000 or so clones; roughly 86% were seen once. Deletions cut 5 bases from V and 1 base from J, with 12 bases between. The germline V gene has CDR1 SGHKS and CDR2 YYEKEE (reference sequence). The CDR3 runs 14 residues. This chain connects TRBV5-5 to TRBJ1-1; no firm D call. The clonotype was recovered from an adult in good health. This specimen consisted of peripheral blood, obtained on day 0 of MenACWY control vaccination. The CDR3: CASSRVGGNTEAFF. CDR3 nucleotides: TGTGCCAGCAGTCGGGTCGGCGGGAACACTGAAGCTTTCTTT.